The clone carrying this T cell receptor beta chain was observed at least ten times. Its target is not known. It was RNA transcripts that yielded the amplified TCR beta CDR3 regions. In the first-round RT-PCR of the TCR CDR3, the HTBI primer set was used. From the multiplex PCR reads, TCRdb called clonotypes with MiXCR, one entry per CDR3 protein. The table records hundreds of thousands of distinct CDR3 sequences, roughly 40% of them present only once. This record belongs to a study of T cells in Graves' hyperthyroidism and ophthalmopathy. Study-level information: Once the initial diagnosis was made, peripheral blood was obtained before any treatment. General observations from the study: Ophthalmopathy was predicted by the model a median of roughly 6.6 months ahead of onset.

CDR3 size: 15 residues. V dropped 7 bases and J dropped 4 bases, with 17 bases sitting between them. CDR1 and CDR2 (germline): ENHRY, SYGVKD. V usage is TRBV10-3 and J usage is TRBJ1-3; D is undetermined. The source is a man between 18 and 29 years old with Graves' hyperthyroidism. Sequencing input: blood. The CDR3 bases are TGTGCCATCACCGGACCTGCGTCCACCGGAAACACCATATATTTT. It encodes CAITGPASTGNTIYF.